These 14 T cell receptor beta chains came from one sample sequenced in a study of blood T cell repertoires in COVID-19. The repertoire was sequenced with immunoSEQ multiplex PCR; TCRdb's copy has only in-frame clones and lacks some. The table has about 210,000 clones, roughly four fifths seen once. The material sequenced was peripheral blood. Every receptor here comes from a woman aged 35 to 49 with active or convalescent COVID-19.

The chain has TRBV21-1 and TRBJ2-7; the DNA was not used to check the table's D call, TRBD1. TRBV21-1 is a documented pseudogene. The CDR3 is 17 residues long. CDR3 DNA sequence: TGTGCCAGCAGCAAAGGGAACACCCTTCGCAGGGGCTACGAGCAGTACTTC. Protein product: CASSKGNTLRRGYEQYF.

The gene calls are TRBV11-3 and TRBJ2-1, with no clear D. Germline V gene data show CDR1 as SGHNT and CDR2 as YENEEA. The CDR3 covers 11 residues. Trimming shortened V by 5 bases and J by 5 bases, and 4 bases separated the two germline ends. The CDR3 coding sequence is TGTGCCAGCAGCCGTGACAATGAGCAGTTCTTC. Its translation: CASSRDNEQFF.

DNA for the CDR3: TGTGCCAGCAGCTCGACCGGGACAGGGGGATACGAGCAGTACTTC. Translated, it gives CASSSTGTGGYEQYF. The V and J genes are TRBV5-6 and TRBJ2-7, with 11 bases matching TRBD1. The CDR3 contains 15 residues. The V gene's germline CDR1 is SGHDT and CDR2 YYEEEE. J gave up 4 bases and V 3 bases, and 6 bases lay outside the gene matches.

The V and J genes are TRBV5-1 and TRBJ2-1, with TRBD1 matching 12 bases. V lost 4 bases, J lost 8 bases, and 4 bases stayed unmatched. Germline CDR1 SGHRS, CDR2 YFSETQ. The CDR3 loop spans 14 amino acids. CDR3: CASSPGTGGHEQFF. The CDR3 DNA is TGCGCCAGCAGCCCCGGGACAGGGGGCCATGAGCAGTTCTTC. Using reference TRBV5-1 and TRBJ2-1 for the parts outside the CDR3, the full variable domain is KAGVTQTPRYLIKTRGQQVTLSCSPISGHRSVSWYQQTPGQGLQFLFEYFSETQRNKGNFPGRFSGRQFSNSRSEMNVSTLELGDSALYLCASSPGTGGHEQFFGPGTRLTVL.

This rearrangement joins TRBV6-8 to TRBJ2-3; 7 bases match TRBD2. Trimming cost V 2 bases and J 2 bases; bases outside gene matches: 1. Germline V gene lookup returns CDR1 MNHGY and CDR2 SAAAGT. The CDR3 covers 14 residues. CDR3 region: CASSYGRATDTQYF. CDR3 nucleotide sequence: TGTGCCAGCAGTTACGGGAGGGCCACAGATACGCAGTATTTT.

DNA of the CDR3: TGTGCCAGCAGCTCGGGGAGGTGGAATCAGCCCCAGCATTTT. It translates to CASSSGRWNQPQHF. The rearrangement links TRBV5-6 to TRBJ1-5; D not certain. V shed 3 bases and J shed 4 bases, with 11 bases lying between them. This CDR3 is 14 amino acids long. Germline V CDR1 and CDR2: SGHDT, YYEEEE.

The chain uses TRBV4-3 and TRBJ2-7, with TRBD1 as a possible D gene (5 bases). The CDR3 runs 14 residues. Germline V gene lookup returns CDR1 LGHNA and CDR2 YSLEER. V was shortened by 1 base and J by 3 bases, with 10 bases between the two germline ends. CDR3 loop: CASSQAERGYEQYF. The CDR3, as DNA: TGCGCCAGCAGCCAAGCGGAAAGGGGCTACGAGCAGTACTTC.

The chain carries TRBV19 and TRBJ1-3; the D is unclear. V lost 0 bases to trimming and J lost 4 bases, with 4 bases between them. Germline CDR1 and CDR2: LNHDA and SQIVND (reference sequence). This CDR3 is built from 13 residues. The CDR3 nucleotides read TGTGCCAGTAGTATAGAGAGAGGAAACACCATATATTTT. Translation gives CASSIERGNTIYF.

This clone was seen more than once but under ten times. The chain is built from TRBV25-1 and TRBJ1-1; weak D call: TRBD1 (5 bases). V lost 1 base, J lost 5 bases, and 11 bases lay in between. The V gene's germline CDR1 is MGHDK and CDR2 SYGVNS. The CDR3 is 14 residues long. This chain's CDR3 is CASSEWGEGTEAFF. The CDR3 DNA sequence: TGTGCCAGCAGTGAATGGGGGGAAGGGACTGAAGCTTTCTTT.

The chain has TRBV4-2 and TRBJ2-7, with D tentatively TRBD2 (5 bases). Germline CDR1 and CDR2: LGHNA and YNFKEQ. Trimming left V 7 bases short and J 0 bases short, with 13 bases between. The CDR3 spans 14 residues. DNA of the CDR3: TGTGCCAGCACCCCGGAAGACTACTCCTACGAGCAGTACTTC. Translation gives CASTPEDYSYEQYF.

This clone was recorded only once. CDR3 nucleotide sequence: TGTGCCAGCAGCCCTAGGACAGGGAAGTTAAGCTACAATGAGCAGTTCTTC. Encoded protein: CASSPRTGKLSYNEQFF. The chain couples TRBV5-6 to TRBJ2-1, with 8 bases matching TRBD1. V was pared by 4 bases and J by 3 bases, with 12 bases of the junction left unmatched. The CDR3 length is 17 residues. Germline V lookup: CDR1 SGHDT, CDR2 YYEEEE.

The chain recombines TRBV10-1 with TRBJ2-1; TRBD2 matches 8 bases. The CDR3 loop spans 14 amino acids. CDR1 is WNHNN, CDR2 SYGVQD, per germline (reference sequence). The V gene end was trimmed by 0 bases and the J gene end by 7 bases; junction bases not matched to a gene: 2. The CDR3 nucleotides read TGCGCCAGCAGTGAGTCTAGCGGGAATAATGAGCAGTTCTTC. Translation gives CASSESSGNNEQFF.

The chain is built from TRBV6-1 and TRBJ2-1, with D perhaps TRBD1 (5 bases). Germline lookup yields CDR1 MNHNS and CDR2 SASEGT. CDR3 length equals 18 residues. Trimming stripped 1 base from V and 10 bases from J, with 26 bases between. CDR3 protein: CASSEGPQGWMSGSEQFF. The DNA for the CDR3 is TGTGCCAGCAGTGAAGGGCCTCAGGGTTGGATGAGTGGTAGCGAGCAGTTCTTC.

The sample holds one count of this clone. The chain combines TRBV2 with TRBJ2-7; D is ambiguous. V was pared by 4 bases and J by 1 base, with 11 bases between. The CDR3 sequence is 14 residues long. CDR1 SNHLY and CDR2 FYNNEI come from the germline V gene. In DNA form, the CDR3 reads TGTGCCAGCAGTGTTGAACTCCGTTCCTACGAGCAGTACTTC. The encoded protein is CASSVELRSYEQYF.